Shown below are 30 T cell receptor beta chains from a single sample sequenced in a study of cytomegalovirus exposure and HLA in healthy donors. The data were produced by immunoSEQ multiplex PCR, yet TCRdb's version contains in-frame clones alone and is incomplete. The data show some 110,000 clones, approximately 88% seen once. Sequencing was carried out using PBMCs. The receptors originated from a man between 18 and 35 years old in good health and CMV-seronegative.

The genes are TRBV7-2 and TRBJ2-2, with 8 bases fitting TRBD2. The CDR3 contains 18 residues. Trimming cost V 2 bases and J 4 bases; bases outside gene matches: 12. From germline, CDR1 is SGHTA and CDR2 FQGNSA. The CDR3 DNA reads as TGTGCCAGCAGCTTATCCCGCTGGGGGCTAGCGGGCACCGGGGAGCTGTTTTTT. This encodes CASSLSRWGLAGTGELFF.

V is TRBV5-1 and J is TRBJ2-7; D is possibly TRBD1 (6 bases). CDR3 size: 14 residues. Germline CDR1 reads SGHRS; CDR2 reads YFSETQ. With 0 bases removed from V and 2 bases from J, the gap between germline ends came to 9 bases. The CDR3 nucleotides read TGCGCCAGCAGCTTGGAGGACAGAACCTACGAGCAGTACTTC. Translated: CASSLEDRTYEQYF. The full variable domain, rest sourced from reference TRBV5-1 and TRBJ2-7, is KAGVTQTPRYLIKTRGQQVTLSCSPISGHRSVSWYQQTPGQGLQFLFEYFSETQRNKGNFPGRFSGRQFSNSRSEMNVSTLELGDSALYLCASSLEDRTYEQYFGPGTRLTVT.

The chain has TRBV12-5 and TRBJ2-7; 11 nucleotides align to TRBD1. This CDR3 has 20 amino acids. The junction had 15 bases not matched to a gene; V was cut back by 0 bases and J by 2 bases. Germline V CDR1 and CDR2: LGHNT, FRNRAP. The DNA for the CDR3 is TGTGCTAGTGGTTTGGTACTTAGTGTTATAGGGGGACAGGGGGCCTACGAGCAGTACTTC. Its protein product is CASGLVLSVIGGQGAYEQYF. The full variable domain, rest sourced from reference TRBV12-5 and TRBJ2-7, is DARVTQTPRHKVTEMGQEVTMRCQPILGHNTVFWYRQTMMQGLELLAYFRNRAPLDDSGMPKDRFSAEMPDATLATLKIQPSEPRDSAVYFCASGLVLSVIGGQGAYEQYFGPGTRLTVT.

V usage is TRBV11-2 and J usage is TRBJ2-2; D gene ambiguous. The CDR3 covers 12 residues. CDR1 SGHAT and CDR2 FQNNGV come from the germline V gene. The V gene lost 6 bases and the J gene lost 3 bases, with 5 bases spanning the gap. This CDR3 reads CASSSYTGELFF. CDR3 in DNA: TGTGCCAGCAGTTCTTACACCGGGGAGCTGTTTTTT.

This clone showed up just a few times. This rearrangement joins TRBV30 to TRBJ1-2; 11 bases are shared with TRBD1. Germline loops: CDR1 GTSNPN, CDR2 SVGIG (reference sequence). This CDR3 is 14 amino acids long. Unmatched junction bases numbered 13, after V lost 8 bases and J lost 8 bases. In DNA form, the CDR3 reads TGTGCCCGAGCCCCGGACAGGGGGCACTGGGGCTACACCTTC. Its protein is CARAPDRGHWGYTF.

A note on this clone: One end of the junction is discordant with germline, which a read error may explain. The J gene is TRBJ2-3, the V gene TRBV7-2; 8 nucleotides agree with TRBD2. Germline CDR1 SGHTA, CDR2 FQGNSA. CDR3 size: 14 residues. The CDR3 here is CASSLGTSKDTQYF. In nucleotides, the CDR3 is TGTGCCAGCAGCTTAGGGACTAGCAAAGATACGCAGTATTTT.

This chain's CDR3 is CASSFWTARRLFF. The CDR3 DNA is TGTGCCAGCAGTTTTTGGACAGCCAGAAGACTGTTTTTT. The chain is built from TRBV28 and TRBJ1-4; weak D call: TRBD1 (6 bases). The germline V gene encodes CDR1 MDHEN and CDR2 SYDVKM. V was clipped by 3 bases and J by 13 bases, with 15 bases between them. There are 13 residues in the CDR3.

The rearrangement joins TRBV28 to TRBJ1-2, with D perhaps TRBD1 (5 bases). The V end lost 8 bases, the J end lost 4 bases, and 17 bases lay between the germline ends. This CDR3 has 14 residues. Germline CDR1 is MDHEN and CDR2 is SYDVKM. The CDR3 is CASRPGRAGYGYTF. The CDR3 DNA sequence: TGTGCCAGCCGACCAGGGAGAGCGGGCTATGGCTACACCTTC.

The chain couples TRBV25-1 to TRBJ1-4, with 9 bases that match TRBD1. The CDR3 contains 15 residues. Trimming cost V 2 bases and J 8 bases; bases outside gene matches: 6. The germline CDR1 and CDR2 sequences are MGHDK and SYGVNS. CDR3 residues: CASSEHGTGNEKLFF. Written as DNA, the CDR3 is TGTGCCAGCAGTGAACACGGGACAGGGAACGAAAAACTGTTTTTT.

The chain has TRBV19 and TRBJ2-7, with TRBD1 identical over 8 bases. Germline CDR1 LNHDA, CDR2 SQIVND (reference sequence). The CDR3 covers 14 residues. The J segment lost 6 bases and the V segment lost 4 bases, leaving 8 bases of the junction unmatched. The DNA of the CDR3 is TGTGCCAGTAGTAGTCCAGGGGGCGAGGCCGAGCAGTACTTC. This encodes CASSSPGGEAEQYF.

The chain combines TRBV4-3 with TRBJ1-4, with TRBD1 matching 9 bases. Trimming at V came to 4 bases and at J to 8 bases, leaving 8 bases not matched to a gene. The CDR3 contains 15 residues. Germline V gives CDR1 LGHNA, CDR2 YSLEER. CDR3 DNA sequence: TGCGCCAGCAGCCGAATACAGGGGGCGGAAGAAAAACTGTTTTTT. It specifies CASSRIQGAEEKLFF.

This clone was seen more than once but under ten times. CDR3 DNA sequence: TGCGCCAGCAGCCCAGAACTCAGAGGCGGGAATCAGCCCCAGCATTTT. This translates into CASSPELRGGNQPQHF. J is TRBJ1-5 and V is TRBV4-3, with no clear D. The CDR3 extends over 16 amino acids. Trimming pared 4 bases from V and 4 bases from J, leaving 17 bases between. Per the germline V gene, CDR1 is LGHNA and CDR2 is YSLEER.

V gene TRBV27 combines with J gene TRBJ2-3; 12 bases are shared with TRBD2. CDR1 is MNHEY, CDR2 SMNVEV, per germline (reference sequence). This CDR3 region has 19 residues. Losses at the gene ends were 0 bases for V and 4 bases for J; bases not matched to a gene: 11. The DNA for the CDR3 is TGTGCCAGCAGTTTATCGAAAGGGCGGGCTAGCGGGAGGGCAGATACGCAGTATTTT. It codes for CASSLSKGRASGRADTQYF.

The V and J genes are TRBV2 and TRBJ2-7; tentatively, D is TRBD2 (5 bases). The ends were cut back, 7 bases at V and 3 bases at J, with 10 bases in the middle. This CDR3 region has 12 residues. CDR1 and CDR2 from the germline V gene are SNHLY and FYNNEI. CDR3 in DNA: TGTGCCAGCAAAGGTCGGGGCTACGAGCAGTACTTC. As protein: CASKGRGYEQYF.

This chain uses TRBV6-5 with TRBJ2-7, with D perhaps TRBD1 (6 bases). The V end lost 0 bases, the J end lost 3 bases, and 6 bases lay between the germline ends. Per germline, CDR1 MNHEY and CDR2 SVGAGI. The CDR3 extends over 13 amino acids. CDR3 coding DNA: TGTGCCAGCAGTTACTCGGACAGCTACGAGCAGTACTTC. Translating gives CASSYSDSYEQYF.

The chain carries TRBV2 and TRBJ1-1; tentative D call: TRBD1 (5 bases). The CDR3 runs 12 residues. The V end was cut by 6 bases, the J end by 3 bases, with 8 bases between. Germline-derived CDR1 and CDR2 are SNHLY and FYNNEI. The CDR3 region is CASRIQDTEAFF. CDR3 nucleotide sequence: TGTGCCAGCAGAATACAGGACACTGAAGCTTTCTTT. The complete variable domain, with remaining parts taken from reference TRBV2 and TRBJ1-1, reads EPEVTQTPSHQVTQMGQEVILRCVPISNHLYFYWYRQILGQKVEFLVSFYNNEISEKSEIFDDQFSVERPDGSNFTLKIRSTKLEDSAMYFCASRIQDTEAFFGQGTRLTVV.

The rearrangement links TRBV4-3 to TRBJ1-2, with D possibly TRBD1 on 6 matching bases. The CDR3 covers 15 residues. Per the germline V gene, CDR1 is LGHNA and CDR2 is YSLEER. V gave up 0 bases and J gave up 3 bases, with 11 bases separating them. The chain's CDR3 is CASSQDQGRDYGYTF. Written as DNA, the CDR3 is TGCGCCAGCAGCCAAGATCAGGGGAGGGACTATGGCTACACCTTC.

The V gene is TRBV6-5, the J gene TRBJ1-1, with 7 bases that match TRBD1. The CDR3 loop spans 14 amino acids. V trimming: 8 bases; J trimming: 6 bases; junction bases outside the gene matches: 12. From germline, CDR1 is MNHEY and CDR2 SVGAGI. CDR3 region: CASATGVGSAEAFF. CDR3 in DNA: TGTGCCAGCGCAACAGGGGTAGGGAGCGCTGAAGCTTTCTTT.

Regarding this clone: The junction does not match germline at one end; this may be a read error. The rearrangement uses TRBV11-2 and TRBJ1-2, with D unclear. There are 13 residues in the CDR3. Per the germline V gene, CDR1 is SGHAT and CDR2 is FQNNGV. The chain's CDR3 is CASSLDPQTAREF. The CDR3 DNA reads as TGTGCCAGCAGCTTAGATCCTCAGACCGCCCGGGAGTTC. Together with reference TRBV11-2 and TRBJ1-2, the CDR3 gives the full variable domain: EAGVAQSPRYKIIEKRQSVAFWCNPISGHATLYWYQQILGQGPKLLIQFQNNGVVDDSQLPKDRFSAERLKGVDSTLKIQPAKLEDSAVYLCASSLDPQTAREFGSGTRLTVV.

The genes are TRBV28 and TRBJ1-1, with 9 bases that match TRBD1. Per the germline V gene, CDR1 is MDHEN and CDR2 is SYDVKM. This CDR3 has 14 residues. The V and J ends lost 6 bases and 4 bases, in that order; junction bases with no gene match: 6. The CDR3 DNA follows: TGTGCCAGCAGCGTCGACAGGGGGGTCACTGAAGCTTTCTTT. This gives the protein CASSVDRGVTEAFF.

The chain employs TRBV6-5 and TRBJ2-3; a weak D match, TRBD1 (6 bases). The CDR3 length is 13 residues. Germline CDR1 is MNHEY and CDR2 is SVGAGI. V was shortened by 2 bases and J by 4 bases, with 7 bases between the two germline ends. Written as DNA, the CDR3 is TGTGCCAGCAGTTACCAGGGGCCAGATACGCAGTATTTT. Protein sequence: CASSYQGPDTQYF.

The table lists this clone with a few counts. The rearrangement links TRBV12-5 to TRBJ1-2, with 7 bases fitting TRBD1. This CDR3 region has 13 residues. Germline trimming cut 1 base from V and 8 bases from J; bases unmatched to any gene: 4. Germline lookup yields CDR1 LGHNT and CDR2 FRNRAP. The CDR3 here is CASGLERTGGYTF. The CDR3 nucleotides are TGTGCTAGTGGTTTGGAACGGACAGGCGGCTACACCTTC.

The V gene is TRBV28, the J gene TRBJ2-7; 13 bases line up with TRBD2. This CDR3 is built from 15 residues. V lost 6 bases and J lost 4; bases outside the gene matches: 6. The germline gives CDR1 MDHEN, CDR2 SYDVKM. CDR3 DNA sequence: TGTGCCAGCAGCGACACTAGCGGGAGGGCGTACGAGCAGTACTTC. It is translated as CASSDTSGRAYEQYF.

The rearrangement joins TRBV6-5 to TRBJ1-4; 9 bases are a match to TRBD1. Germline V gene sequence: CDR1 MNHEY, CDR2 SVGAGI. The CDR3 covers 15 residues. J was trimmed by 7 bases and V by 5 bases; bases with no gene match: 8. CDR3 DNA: TGTGCCAGCAGTCCGGGGACAGGGAAGGGTGAAAAACTGTTTTTT. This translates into CASSPGTGKGEKLFF.

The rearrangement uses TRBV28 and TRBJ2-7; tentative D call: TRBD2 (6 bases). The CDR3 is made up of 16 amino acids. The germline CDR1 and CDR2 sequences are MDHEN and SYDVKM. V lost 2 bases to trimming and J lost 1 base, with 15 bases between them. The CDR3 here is CASSLPLATSSYEQYF. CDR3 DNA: TGTGCCAGCAGTTTACCCCTAGCGACCTCATCCTACGAGCAGTACTTC.

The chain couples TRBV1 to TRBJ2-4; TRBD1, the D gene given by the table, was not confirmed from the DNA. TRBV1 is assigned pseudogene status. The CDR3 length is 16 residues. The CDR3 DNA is TGCACCAGCAGCCAAGAACATCGACAGGGAGAGAACATTCAGTACTTC. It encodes CTSSQEHRQGENIQYF.

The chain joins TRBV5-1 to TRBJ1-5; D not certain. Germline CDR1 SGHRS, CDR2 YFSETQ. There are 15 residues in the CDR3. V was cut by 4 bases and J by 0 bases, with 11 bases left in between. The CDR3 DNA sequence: TGCGCCAGCAGCCCGGGAATTAATAGCAATCAGCCCCAGCATTTT. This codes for CASSPGINSNQPQHF.

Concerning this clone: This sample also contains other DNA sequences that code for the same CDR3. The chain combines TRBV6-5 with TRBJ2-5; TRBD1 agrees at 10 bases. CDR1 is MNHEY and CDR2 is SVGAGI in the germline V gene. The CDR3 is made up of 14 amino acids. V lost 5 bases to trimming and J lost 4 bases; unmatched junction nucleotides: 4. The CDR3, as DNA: TGTGCCAGCAGTACGACAGGGGGCCGAGAGACCCAGTACTTC. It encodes CASSTTGGRETQYF.

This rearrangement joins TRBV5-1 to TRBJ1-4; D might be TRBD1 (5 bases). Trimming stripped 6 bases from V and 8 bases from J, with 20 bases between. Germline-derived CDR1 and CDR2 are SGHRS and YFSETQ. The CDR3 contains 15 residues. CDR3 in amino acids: CASTTTAGTWEKLFF. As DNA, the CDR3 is TGCGCCAGCACCACGACCGCCGGGACTTGGGAAAAACTGTTTTTT.

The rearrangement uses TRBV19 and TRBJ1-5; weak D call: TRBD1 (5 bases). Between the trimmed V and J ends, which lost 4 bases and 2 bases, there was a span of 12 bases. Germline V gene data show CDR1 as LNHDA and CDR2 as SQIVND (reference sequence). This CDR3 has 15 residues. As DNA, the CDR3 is TGTGCCAGTAGTACCCCATGGGGGGGCAATCAGCCCCAGCATTTT. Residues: CASSTPWGGNQPQHF.